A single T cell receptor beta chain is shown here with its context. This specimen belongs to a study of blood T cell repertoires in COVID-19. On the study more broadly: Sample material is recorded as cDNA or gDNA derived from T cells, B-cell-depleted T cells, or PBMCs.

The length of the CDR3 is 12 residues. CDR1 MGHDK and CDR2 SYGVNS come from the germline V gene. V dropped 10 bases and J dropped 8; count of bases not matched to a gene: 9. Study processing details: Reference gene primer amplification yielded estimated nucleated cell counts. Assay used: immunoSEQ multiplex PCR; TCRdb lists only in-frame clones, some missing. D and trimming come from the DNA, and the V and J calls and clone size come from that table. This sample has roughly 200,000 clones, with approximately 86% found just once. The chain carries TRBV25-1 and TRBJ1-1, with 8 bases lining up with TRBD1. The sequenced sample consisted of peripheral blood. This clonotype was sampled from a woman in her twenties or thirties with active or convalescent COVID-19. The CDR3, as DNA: TGTGCCACCCTGGACAGGGCCTTCGAAGCTTTCTTT. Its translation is CATLDRAFEAFF.